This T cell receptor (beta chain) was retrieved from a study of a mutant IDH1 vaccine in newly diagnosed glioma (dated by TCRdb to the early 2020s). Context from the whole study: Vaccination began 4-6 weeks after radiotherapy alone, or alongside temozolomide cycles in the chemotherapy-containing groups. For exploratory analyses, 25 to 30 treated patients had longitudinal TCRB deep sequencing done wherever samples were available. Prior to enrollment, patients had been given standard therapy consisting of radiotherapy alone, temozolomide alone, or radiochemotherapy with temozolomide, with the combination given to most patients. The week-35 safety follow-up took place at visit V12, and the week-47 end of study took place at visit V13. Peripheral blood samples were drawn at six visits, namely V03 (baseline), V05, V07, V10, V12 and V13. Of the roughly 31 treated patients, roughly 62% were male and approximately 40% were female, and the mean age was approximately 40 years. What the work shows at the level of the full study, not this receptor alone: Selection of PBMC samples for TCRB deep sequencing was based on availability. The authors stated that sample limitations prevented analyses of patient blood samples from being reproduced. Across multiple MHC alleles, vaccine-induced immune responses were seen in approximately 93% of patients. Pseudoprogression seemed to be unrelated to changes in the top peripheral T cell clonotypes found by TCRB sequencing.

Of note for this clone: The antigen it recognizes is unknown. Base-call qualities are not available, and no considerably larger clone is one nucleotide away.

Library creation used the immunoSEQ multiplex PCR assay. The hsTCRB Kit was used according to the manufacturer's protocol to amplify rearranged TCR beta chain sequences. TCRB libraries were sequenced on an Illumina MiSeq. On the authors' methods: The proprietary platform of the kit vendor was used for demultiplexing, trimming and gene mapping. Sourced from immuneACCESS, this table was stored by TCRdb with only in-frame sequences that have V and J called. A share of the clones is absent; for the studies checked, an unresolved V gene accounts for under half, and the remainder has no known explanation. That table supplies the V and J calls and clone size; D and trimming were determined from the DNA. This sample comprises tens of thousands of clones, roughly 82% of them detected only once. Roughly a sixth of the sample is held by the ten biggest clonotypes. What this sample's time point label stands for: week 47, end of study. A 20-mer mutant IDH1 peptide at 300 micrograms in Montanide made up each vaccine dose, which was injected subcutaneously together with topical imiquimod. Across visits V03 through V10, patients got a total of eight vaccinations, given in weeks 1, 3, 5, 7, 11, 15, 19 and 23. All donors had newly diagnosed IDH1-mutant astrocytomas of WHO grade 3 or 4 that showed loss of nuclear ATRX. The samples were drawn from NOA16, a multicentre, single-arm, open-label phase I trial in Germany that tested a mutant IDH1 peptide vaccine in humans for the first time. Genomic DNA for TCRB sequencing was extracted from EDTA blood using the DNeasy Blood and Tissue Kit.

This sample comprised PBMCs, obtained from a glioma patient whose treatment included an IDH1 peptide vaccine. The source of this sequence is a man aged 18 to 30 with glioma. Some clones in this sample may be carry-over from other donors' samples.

In nucleotide form, the sequence is TGTGCCAGCGCCGAGGGGGGGAGGGATGGCTACACCTTC. It encodes CASAEGGRDGYTF. The chain couples TRBV7-9 to TRBJ1-2, and the D gene may be TRBD1, 6 bases matching. Sequences SEHNR (CDR1) and FQNEAQ (CDR2) are obtained from the germline V gene (reference sequence). The cysteine opens and the phenylalanine closes a CDR3 of 13 amino acids. Solely the CDR3 DNA is kept, with 39 bases framed from the first base. The junction shows trimming of 8 bases on V and 6 bases on J, plus 16 bases between the germline ends.